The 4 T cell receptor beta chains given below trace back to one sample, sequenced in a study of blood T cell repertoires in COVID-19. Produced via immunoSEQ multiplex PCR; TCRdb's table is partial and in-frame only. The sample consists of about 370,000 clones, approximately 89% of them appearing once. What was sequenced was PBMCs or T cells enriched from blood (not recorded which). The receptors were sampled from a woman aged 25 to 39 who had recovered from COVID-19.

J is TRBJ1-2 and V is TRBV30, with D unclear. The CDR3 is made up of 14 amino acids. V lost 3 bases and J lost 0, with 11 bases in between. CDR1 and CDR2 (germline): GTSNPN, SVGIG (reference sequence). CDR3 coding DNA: TGTGCCTGGAGGGAGAGTGGTTCTAACTATGGCTACACCTTC. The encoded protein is CAWRESGSNYGYTF.

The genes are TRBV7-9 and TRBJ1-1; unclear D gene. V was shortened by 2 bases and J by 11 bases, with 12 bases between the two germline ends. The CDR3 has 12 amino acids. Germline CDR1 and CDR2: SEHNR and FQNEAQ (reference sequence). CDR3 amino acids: CASSLMGQTAFF. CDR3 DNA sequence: TGTGCCAGCAGCTTAATGGGCCAGACCGCTTTCTTT. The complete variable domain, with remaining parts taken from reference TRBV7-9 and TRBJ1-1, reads DTGVSQNPRHKITKRGQNVTFRCDPISEHNRLYWYRQTLGQGPEFLTYFQNEAQLEKSRLLSDRFSAERPKGSFSTLEIQRTEQGDSAMYLCASSLMGQTAFFGQGTRLTVV.

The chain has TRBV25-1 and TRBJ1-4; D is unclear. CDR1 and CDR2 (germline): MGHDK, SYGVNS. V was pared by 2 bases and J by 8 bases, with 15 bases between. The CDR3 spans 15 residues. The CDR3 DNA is TGTGCCAGCAGTGAAAGCTTGGGAGGAGCCGAAAAACTGTTTTTT. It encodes CASSESLGGAEKLFF.

The CDR3 bases are TGTGCCAGCAGCTTTCGCCGGACTAGCGAGACCTACGAGCAGTACTTC. Translating it yields CASSFRRTSETYEQYF. The chain employs TRBV7-2 and TRBJ2-7; 9 bases agree with TRBD2. Germline V gene lookup returns CDR1 SGHTA and CDR2 FQGNSA. V was clipped by 3 bases and J by 2 bases; unmatched bases: 8. The CDR3 loop spans 16 amino acids.